Sequencing of this T cell receptor (beta chain) was carried out in a study of OX40 agonist ivuxolimab in advanced cancers. Study in general: The group had a mean age of 60 years, ranged from 23 to 79, and was 75% to 85% male. Study outcomes and limitations: The investigators did not determine what antigen specificity the expanded peripheral T cells had. Clonal expansion among partial responders at 0.1-3.0 mg/kg ranked near the lowest. At 0.1 to 3.0 mg/kg and by week 6, CD4+ and CD8+ T cells in the blood had expanded clonally.

With respect to this clone: Its antigen is not identified.

Germline V CDR1 and CDR2: SGHRS, YFSETQ. CDR3 length equals 15 residues. V shed 1 base and J 4 bases; nucleotides not matched to a gene: 5. Libraries were prepared by immunoSEQ multiplex PCR; TCRdb keeps only in-frame clonotypes and omits some of them. This table holds about 26,000 clones, approximately 89% found once. This material consisted of CD4+ or CD8+ T cells sorted from blood, taken in a trial of the OX40 agonist ivuxolimab. This receptor was taken from an adult with an advanced solid tumor such as melanoma, head and neck, liver or kidney cancer. The chain is built from TRBV5-1 and TRBJ2-1; 7 bases are shared with TRBD2. CDR3 in DNA: TGCGCCAGCAGCTTGACGAGCGGGGAATACAATGAGCAGTTCTTC. Its protein is CASSLTSGEYNEQFF.